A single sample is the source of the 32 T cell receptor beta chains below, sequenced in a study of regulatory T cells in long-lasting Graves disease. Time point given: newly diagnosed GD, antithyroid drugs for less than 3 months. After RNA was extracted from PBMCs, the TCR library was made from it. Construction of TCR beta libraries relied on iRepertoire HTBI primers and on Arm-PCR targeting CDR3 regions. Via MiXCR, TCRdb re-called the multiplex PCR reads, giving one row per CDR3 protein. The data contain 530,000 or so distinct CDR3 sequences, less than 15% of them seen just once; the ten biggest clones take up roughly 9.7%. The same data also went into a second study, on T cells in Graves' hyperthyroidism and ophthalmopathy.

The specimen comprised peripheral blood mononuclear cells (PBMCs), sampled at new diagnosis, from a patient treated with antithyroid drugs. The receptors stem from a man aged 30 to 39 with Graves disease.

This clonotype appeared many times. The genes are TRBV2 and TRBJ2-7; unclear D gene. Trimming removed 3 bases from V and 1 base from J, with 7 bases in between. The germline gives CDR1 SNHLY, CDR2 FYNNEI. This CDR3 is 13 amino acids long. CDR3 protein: CASSDGYSYEQYF. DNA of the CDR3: TGTGCCAGCAGTGACGGTTATTCCTACGAGCAGTACTTC.

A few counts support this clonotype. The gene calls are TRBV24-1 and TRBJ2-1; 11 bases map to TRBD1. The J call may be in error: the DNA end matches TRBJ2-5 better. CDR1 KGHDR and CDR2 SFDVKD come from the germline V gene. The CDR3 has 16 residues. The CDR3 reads CATSPGQGVFQETQYF. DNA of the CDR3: TGTGCCACCAGCCCGGGACAGGGGGTATTCCAAGAGACCCAGTACTTC.

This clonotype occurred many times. CDR3 coding DNA: TGCGCCAGCAGCTTGGCCGGGTTCTACGAGCAGTACTTC. It specifies CASSLAGFYEQYF. The chain recombines TRBV5-1 with TRBJ2-7; D gene unclear. CDR3 length: 13 amino acids. Trimming removed 0 bases at V and 3 bases at J, with 7 bases between. Germline lookup yields CDR1 SGHRS and CDR2 YFSETQ.

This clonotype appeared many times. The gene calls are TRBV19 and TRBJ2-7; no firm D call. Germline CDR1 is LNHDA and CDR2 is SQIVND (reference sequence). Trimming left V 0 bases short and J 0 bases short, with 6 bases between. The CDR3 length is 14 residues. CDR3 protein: CASSIEAFSYEQYF. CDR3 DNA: TGTGCCAGTAGTATAGAAGCTTTCTCCTACGAGCAGTACTTC.

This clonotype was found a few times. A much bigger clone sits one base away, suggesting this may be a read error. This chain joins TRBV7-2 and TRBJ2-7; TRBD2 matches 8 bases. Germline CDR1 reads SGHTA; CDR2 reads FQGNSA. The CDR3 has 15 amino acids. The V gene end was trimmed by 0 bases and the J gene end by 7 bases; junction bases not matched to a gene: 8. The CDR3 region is CASSLATSGHNEQYF. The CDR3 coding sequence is TGTGCCAGCAGCTTAGCTACTAGCGGTCACAATGAGCAGTACTTC. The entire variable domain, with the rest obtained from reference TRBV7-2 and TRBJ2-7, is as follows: GAGVSQSPSNKVTEKGKDVELRCDPISGHTALYWYRQSLGQGLEFLIYFQGNSAPDKSGLPSDRFSAERTGGSVSTLTIQRTQQEDSAVYLCASSLATSGHNEQYFGPGTRLTVT.

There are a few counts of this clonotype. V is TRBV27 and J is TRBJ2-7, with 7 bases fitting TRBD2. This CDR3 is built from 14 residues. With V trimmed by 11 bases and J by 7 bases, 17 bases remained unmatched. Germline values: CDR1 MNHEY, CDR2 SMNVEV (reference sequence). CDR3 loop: CAVSARGRAREQYF. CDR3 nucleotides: TGTGCCGTATCGGCCCGGGGGAGGGCCAGGGAGCAGTACTTC.

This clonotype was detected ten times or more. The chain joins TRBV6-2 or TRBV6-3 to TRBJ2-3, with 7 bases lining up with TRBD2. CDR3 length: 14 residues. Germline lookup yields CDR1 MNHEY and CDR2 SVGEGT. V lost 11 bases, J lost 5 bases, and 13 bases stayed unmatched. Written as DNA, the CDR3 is TGTGCCTCCAGCCCGGGAGGAGGAAAAGATACGCAGTATTTT. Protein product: CASSPGGGKDTQYF.

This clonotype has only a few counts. The CDR3 reads CAWEGQGANRQDGYTF. CDR3 bases: TGTGCCTGGGAAGGACAGGGGGCGAATCGACAAGACGGCTACACCTTC. The chain joins TRBV30 to TRBJ1-2; TRBD1 agrees at 11 bases. Per the germline V gene, CDR1 is GTSNPN and CDR2 is SVGIG (reference sequence). V shed 5 bases, J shed 8 bases, and the junction held 16 bases outside the gene matches. This CDR3 has 16 residues.

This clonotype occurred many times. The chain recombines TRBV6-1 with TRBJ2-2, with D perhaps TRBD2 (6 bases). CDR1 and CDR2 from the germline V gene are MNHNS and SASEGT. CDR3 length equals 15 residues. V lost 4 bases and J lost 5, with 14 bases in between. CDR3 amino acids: CASSVTGGLTGELFF. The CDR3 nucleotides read TGTGCCAGCAGTGTCACCGGGGGTCTTACCGGGGAGCTGTTTTTT.

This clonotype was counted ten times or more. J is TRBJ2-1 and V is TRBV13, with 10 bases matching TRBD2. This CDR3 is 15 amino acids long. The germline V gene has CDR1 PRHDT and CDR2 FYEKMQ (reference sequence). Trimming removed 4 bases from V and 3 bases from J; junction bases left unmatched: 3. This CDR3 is CASSSGTSDYNEQFF. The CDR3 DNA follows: TGTGCCAGCAGCTCCGGGACTAGCGACTACAATGAGCAGTTCTTC. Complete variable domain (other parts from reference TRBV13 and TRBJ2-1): AAGVIQSPRHLIKEKRETATLKCYPIPRHDTVYWYQQGPGQDPQFLISFYEKMQSDKGSIPDRFSAQQFSDYHSELNMSSLELGDSALYFCASSSGTSDYNEQFFGPGTRLTVL.

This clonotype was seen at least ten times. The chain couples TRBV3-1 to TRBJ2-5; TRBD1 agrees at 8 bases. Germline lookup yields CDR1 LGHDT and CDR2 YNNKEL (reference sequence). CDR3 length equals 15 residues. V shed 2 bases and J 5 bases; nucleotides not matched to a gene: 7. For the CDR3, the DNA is TGTGCCAGCAGCCAACGGACAGGGCCATGGGAGACCCAGTACTTC. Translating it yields CASSQRTGPWETQYF.

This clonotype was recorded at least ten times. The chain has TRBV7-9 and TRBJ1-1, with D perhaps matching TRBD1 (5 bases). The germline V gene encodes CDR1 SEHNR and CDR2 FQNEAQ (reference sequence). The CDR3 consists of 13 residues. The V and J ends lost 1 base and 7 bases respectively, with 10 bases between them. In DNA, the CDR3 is TGTGCCAGCAGCTTAGAGCGACAGAATGAAGCTTTCTTT. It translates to CASSLERQNEAFF.

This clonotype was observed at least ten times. The CDR3 spells CASSPGERHTEAFF. For the CDR3, the DNA is TGTGCCAGCAGCCCAGGGGAACGACACACTGAAGCTTTCTTT. This chain connects TRBV13 to TRBJ1-1, with a possible D match to TRBD1 (6 bases). From germline, CDR1 is PRHDT and CDR2 FYEKMQ (reference sequence). The CDR3 covers 14 residues. V lost 5 bases and J lost 3, with 13 bases in between. Supplemented by reference TRBV13 and TRBJ1-1, the full variable domain reads AAGVIQSPRHLIKEKRETATLKCYPIPRHDTVYWYQQGPGQDPQFLISFYEKMQSDKGSIPDRFSAQQFSDYHSELNMSSLELGDSALYFCASSPGERHTEAFFGQGTRLTVV.

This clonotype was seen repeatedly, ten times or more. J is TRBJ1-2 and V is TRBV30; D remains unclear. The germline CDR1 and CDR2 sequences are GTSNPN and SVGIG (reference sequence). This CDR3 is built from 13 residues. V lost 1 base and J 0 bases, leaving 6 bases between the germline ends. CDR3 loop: CAWSGEPNYGYTF. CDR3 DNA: TGTGCCTGGAGTGGGGAGCCTAACTATGGCTACACCTTC.

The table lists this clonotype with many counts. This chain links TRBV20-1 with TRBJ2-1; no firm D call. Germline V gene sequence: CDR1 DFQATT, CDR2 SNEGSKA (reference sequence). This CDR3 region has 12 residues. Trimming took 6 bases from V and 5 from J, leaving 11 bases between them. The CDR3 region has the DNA TGCAGTGCCAGTGACGACGACAATGAGCAGTTCTTC. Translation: CSASDDDNEQFF.

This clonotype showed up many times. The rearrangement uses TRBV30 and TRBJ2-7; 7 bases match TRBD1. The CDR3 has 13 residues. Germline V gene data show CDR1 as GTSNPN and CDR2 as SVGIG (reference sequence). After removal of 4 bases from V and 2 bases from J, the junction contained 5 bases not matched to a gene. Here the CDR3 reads CAWTTGSTYEQYF. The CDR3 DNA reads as TGTGCCTGGACGACAGGGTCCACCTACGAGCAGTACTTC.

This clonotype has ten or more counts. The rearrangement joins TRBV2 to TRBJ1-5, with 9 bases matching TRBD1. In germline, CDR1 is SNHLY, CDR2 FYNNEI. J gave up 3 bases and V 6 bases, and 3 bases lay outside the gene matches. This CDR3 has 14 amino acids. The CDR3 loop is CASRQGALNQPQHF. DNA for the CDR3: TGTGCCAGCAGACAGGGGGCCCTCAATCAGCCCCAGCATTTT.

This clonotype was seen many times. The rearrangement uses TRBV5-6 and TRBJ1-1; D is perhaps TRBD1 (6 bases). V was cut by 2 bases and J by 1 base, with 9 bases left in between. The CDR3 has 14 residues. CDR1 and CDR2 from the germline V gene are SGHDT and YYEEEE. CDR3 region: CASSFYRANTEAFF. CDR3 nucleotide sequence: TGTGCCAGCAGCTTTTACAGGGCGAACACTGAAGCTTTCTTT.

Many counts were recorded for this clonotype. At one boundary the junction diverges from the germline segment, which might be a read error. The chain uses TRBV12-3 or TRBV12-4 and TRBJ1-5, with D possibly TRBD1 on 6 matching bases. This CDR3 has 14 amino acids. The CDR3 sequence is CASSLDRSNQPQHF. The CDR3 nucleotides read TGTGCCAGCAGCTTAGACAGGAGCAATCAGCCCCAGCATTTT.

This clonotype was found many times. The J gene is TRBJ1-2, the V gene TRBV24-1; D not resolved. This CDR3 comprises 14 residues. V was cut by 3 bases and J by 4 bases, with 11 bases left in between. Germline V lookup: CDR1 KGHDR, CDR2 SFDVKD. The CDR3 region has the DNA TGTGCCACCAGTGATGGCCGGCTTAGCTATGGCTACACCTTC. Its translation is CATSDGRLSYGYTF.

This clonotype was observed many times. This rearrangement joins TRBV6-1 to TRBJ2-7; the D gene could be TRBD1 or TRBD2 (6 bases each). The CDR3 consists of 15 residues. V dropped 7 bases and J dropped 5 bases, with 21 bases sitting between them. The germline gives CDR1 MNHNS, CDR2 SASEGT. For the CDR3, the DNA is TGTGCCAGCATCTCCGGAGGGGGGAGGTTGGACGAGCAGTACTTC. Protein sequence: CASISGGGRLDEQYF.

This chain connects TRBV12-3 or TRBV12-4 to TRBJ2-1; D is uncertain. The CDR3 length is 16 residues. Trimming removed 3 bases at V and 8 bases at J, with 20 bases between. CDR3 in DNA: TGTGCCAGCAGTTTGGGTCTGCCTCCTTTGAGCGATGAGCAGTTCTTC. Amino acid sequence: CASSLGLPPLSDEQFF.

CDR3 coding DNA: TGTGCCAGCAGTTACTCGAGGGGAGCGGGTGAGCAGTTCTTC. Protein product: CASSYSRGAGEQFF. This chain links TRBV6-6 with TRBJ2-1, with D maybe TRBD2 (6 bases). Trimming stripped 0 bases from V and 9 bases from J, with 12 bases between. Germline values: CDR1 MNHNY, CDR2 SVGAGI (reference sequence). The CDR3 contains 14 residues.

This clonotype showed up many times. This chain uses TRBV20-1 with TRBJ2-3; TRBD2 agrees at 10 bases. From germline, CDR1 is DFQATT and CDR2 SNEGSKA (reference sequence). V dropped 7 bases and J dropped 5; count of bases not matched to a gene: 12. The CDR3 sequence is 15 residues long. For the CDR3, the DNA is TGCAGTGTTGGCCCCCCGGGACTAGCGATAGATACGCAGTATTTT. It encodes CSVGPPGLAIDTQYF.

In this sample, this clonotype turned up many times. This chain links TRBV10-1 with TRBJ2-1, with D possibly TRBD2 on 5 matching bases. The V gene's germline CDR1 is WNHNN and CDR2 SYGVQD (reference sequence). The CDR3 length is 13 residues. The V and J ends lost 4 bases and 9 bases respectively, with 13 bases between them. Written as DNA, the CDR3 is TGCGCCAGCAGTGGACTACTAATCGGTGAGCAGTTCTTC. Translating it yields CASSGLLIGEQFF.

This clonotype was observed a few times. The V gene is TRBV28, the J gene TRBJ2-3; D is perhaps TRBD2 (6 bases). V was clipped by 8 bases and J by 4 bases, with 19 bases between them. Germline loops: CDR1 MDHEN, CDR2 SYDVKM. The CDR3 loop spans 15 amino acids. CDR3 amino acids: CASSRGLTGSDTQYF. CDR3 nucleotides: TGTGCCAGCTCCCGGGGACTCACCGGGTCAGATACGCAGTATTTT.

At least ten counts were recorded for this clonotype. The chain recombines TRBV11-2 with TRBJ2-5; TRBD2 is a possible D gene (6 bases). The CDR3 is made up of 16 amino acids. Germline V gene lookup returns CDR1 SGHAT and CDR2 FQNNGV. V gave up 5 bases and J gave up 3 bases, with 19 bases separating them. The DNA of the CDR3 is TGTGCCAGCAGCCCGGCCCTAACTGGAGGGGAAGAGACCCAGTACTTC. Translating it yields CASSPALTGGEETQYF.

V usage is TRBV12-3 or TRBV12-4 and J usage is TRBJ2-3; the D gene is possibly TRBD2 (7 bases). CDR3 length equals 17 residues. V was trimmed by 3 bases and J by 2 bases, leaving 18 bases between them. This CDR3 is CASSLGRGGSLTDTQYF. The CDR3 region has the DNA TGTGCCAGCAGTTTGGGGAGGGGGGGGAGCCTCACAGATACGCAGTATTTT.

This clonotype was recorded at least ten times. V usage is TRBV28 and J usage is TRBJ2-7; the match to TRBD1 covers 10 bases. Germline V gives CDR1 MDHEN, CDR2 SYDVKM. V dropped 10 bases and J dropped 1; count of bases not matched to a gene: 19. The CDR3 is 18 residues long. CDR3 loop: CAIILGGDRGRTSYEQYF. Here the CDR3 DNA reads TGTGCCATTATCCTCGGCGGGGACAGGGGACGAACTTCCTACGAGCAGTACTTC.

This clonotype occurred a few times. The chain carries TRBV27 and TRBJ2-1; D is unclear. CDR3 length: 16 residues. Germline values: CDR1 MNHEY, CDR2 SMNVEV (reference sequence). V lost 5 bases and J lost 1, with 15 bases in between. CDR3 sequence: CASSNQALVSYNEQFF. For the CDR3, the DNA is TGTGCCAGCAGTAACCAGGCCCTCGTATCCTACAATGAGCAGTTCTTC.

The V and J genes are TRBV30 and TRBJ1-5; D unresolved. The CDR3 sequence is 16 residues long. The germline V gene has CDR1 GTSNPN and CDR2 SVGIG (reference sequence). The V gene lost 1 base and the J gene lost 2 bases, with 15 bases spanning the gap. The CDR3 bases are TGTGCCTGGAGTGGAAACCTGGACGTAGGCAATCAGCCCCAGCATTTT. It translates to CAWSGNLDVGNQPQHF.

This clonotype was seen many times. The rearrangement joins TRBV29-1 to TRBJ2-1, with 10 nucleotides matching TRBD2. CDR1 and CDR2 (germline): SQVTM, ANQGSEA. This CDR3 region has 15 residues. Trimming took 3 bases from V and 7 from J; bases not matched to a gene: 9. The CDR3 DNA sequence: TGCAGCGTTGACTCAGGGGCTAGCGGGAGTAATGAGCAGTTCTTC. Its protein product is CSVDSGASGSNEQFF.